This T cell receptor beta chain was sequenced for a study of PD-1 blockade in classical Hodgkin lymphoma. The CDR3 length is 14 residues. V was pared by 8 bases and J by 3 bases, with 17 bases between. Germline values: CDR1 KGHSH, CDR2 LQKENI. Generated by immunoSEQ multiplex PCR, the TCRdb table keeps only in-frame clones and is missing some. The table lists around 90,000 clones, 78% of them singletons. As regards this clone: Its antigen is as yet unknown.

Notes on the study in general: Researchers reported that CD4+ TCR diversity, though not CD8+, rose significantly by C4D1.

Indicated time point: cycle 4 day 1 (C4D1), after about 6 weeks of nivolumab. Each patient experienced a relapse that followed autologous stem cell transplantation, and brentuximab vedotin exposure varied. Best responses fell into complete response, partial response or progressive disease. The chain couples TRBV18 to TRBJ2-7; either TRBD1 or TRBD2 may fit D (6 bases each). The sequencing here drew on peripheral blood mononuclear cells (PBMCs), taken before the fourth cycle of nivolumab. This receptor was identified in a human donor with classical Hodgkin lymphoma. The CDR3 is CASRDMGGSYEQYF. The DNA of the CDR3 is TGTGCCAGCCGTGACATGGGGGGCAGCTACGAGCAGTACTTC.